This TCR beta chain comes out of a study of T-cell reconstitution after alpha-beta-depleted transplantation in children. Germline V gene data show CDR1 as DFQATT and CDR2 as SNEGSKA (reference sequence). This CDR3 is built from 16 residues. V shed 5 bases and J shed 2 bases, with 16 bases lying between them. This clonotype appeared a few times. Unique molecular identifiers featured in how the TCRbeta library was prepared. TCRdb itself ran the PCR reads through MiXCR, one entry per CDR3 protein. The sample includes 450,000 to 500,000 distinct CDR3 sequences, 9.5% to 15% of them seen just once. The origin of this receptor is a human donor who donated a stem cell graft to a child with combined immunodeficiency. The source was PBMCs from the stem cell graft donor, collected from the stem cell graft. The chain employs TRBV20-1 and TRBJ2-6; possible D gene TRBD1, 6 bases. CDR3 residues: CSAFKQGRPGANVLTF. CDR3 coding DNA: TGCAGTGCTTTTAAACAGGGCCGGCCTGGGGCCAACGTCCTGACTTTC.